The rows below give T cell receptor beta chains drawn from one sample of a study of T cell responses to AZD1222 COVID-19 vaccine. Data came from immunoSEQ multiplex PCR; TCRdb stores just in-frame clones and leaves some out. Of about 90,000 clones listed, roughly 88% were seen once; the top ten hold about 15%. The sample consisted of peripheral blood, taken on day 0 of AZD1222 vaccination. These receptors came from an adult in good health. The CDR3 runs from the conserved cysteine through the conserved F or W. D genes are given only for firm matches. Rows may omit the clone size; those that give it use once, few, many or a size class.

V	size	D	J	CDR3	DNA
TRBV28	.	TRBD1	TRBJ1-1	CASSLPDRAPFF	TGTGCCAGCAGCCTTCCGGACAGGGCTCCTTTCTTT
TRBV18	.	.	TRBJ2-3	CASSPRQVQTDTQYF	TGTGCCAGCTCGCCTCGACAGGTACAAACAGATACGCAGTATTTT
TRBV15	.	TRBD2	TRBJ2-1	CATSRATGTRMFEFF	TGTGCCACCAGCAGAGCTACCGGGACTAGAATGTTTGAGTTCTTC
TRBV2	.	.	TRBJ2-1	CASLLSSYNEQFF	TGTGCCAGCCTCCTGAGCTCCTACAATGAGCAGTTCTTC
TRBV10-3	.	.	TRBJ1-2	CAISGVTGSVNYGYTF	TGTGCCATCAGTGGGGTAACAGGGTCCGTTAACTATGGCTACACCTTC
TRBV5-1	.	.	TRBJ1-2	CASSLIAGGAGYTF	TGCGCCAGCAGCTTGATCGCGGGTGGTGCTGGCTACACCTTC
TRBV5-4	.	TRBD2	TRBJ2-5	CASSLGGSVLETQYF	TGTGCCAGCAGCTTGGGCGGGAGTGTCTTGGAGACCCAGTACTTC
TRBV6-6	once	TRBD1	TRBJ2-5	CASSPGTGGSAETQYF	TGTGCCAGCAGCCCCGGGACAGGGGGATCGGCGGAGACCCAGTACTTC
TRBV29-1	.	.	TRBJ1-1	CSAPGQKNTEAFF	TGCAGCGCCCCCGGACAGAAAAACACTGAAGCTTTCTTT
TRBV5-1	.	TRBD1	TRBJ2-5	CASSLAGTGETQYF	TGCGCCAGCAGTTTAGCCGGGACAGGGGAGACCCAGTACTTC
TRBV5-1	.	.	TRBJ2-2	CASSLAGFGELFF	TGCGCCAGCAGCTTGGCCGGGTTCGGGGAGCTGTTTTTT
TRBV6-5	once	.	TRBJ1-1	CASSLYGVNTEAFF	TGTGCCAGCAGTCTTTACGGCGTAAACACTGAAGCTTTCTTT
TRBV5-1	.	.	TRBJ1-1	CASTFLAGNTEAFF	TGCGCCAGCACCTTCCTGGCGGGGAACACTGAAGCTTTCTTT
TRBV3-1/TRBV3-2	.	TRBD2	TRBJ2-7	CASSQDPVWGLAGGWSYEQYF	TGTGCCAGCAGCCAAGATCCAGTTTGGGGACTAGCGGGAGGGTGGTCCTACGAGCAGTACTTC
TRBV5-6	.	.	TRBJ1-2	CASSLAGQGRAGGYTF	TGTGCCAGCAGCTTGGCTGGCCAGGGGAGGGCGGGGGGCTACACCTTC
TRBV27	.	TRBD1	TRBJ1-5	CASSLPGQQNSNQPQHF	TGTGCCAGCAGTTTGCCGGGACAGCAAAATAGCAATCAGCCCCAGCATTTT
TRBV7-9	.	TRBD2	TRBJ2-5	CASSLGLAEIQETQYF	TGTGCCAGCAGCTTGGGACTAGCGGAAATCCAAGAGACCCAGTACTTC
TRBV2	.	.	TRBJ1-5	CASSEWGNQPQHF	TGTGCCAGCAGTGAATGGGGAAATCAGCCCCAGCATTTT
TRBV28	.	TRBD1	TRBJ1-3	CASSGTGTGSGNTIYF	TGTGCCAGCAGCGGGACAGGAACCGGCTCTGGAAACACCATATATTTT
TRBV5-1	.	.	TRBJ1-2	CASRMTENYGYTF	TGCGCCAGCAGGATGACGGAAAACTATGGCTACACCTTC
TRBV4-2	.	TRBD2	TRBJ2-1	CASSQYGSGRADEQFF	TGTGCCAGCAGCCAGTATGGTAGCGGGAGGGCGGATGAGCAGTTCTTC
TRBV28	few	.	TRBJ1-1	CASTPGWTEAFF	TGTGCCAGCACCCCGGGGTGGACTGAAGCTTTCTTT
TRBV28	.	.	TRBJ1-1	CASNLQSLNTEAFF	TGTGCCAGCAACCTACAGAGTTTGAACACTGAAGCTTTCTTT
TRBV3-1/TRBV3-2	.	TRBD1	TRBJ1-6	CASSQVPGGYSPLHF	TGTGCCAGCAGCCAAGTGCCAGGGGGGTATTCACCCCTCCACTTT
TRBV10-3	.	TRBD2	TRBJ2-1	CAIRGGDDTYNEQFF	TGTGCCATCAGGGGGGGGGACGATACATACAATGAGCAGTTCTTC
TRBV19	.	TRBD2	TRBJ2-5	CASSRGLAGLETQYF	TGTGCCAGTAGTCGGGGACTAGCGGGATTAGAGACCCAGTACTTC
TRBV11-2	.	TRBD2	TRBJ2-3	CASSLVREGGTQYF	TGTGCCAGCAGCTTGGTCCGGGAGGGAGGTACGCAGTATTTT
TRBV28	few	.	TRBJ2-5	CASSFTGWETQYF	TGTGCCAGCAGTTTCACAGGGTGGGAGACCCAGTACTTC
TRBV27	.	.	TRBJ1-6	CASSASGYSPLHF	TGTGCCAGCAGTGCCAGCGGTTATTCACCCCTCCACTTT
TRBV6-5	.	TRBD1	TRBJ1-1	CASRGQGAGGTEAFF	TGTGCCAGCAGGGGACAGGGGGCTGGGGGCACTGAAGCTTTCTTT